The rows below give T cell receptor beta chains drawn from one sample of a study of CD8 T cells in Susac syndrome. TCRdb called the immunoSEQ multiplex PCR reads again in MiXCR, with one record for every CDR3 protein. The sample yields some 300,000 distinct CDR3 sequences, approximately 85% seen once. Sequencing input: CD8+ T cells from PBMCs. These receptors were collected from a human donor with multiple sclerosis. CDR3s include the opening cysteine and the closing phenylalanine or tryptophan. Each record gives: CDR3 DNA, CDR3 protein, V gene, J gene, D gene, clone size. A D gene is named only where the DNA matches it firmly. A row's size may be missing; if present it is once, few, many or a size class.

DNA: TGTGCCAGCAGCTTGGCGGGTAGCGGGAGATCCTACGAGCAGTACTTC
CDR3: CASSLAGSGRSYEQYF
V: TRBV5-6
J: TRBJ2-7
D: TRBD2
size: -

DNA: TGTGCCAGCAGCTTACGCGGGAACCGATACGAGCAGTACTTC
CDR3: CASSLRGNRYEQYF
V: TRBV13
J: TRBJ2-7
D: -
size: -

DNA: TGTGCCAGCAGGTTAAATGGTCTGGCTAGTGGCGATGAGCAGTTCTTC
CDR3: CASRLNGLASGDEQFF
V: TRBV13
J: TRBJ2-1
D: -
size: -

DNA: TGCGCCAGCAGCCAAGACCTTTTCTCCAGCCAAGAGACCCAGTACTTC
CDR3: CASSQDLFSSQETQYF
V: TRBV4-3
J: TRBJ2-5
D: -
size: -

DNA: TGTGCCAGCAGTGGGACAGATTATAGCAATCAGCCCCAGCATTTT
CDR3: CASSGTDYSNQPQHF
V: TRBV6-6
J: TRBJ1-5
D: TRBD1
size: -

DNA: TGCAGTGCTAGAGATCTCCGGACAGGGCTCAATGAGCAGTTCTTC
CDR3: CSARDLRTGLNEQFF
V: TRBV20-1
J: TRBJ2-1
D: TRBD1
size: -

DNA: TGTGCCAGCAGTTCCGAAGCGGGAGGGGAGGAGACCCAGTACTTC
CDR3: CASSSEAGGEETQYF
V: TRBV6-7
J: TRBJ2-5
D: TRBD2
size: -

DNA: TGTGCCAGCAGTGCCAACAGGGAGGGGCCCACTGAAGCTTTCTTT
CDR3: CASSANREGPTEAFF
V: TRBV6-1
J: TRBJ1-1
D: -
size: -

DNA: TGTGCCGTCGGACTAGCGGGTCCCTACGAGCAGTACTTC
CDR3: CAVGLAGPYEQYF
V: TRBV10-3
J: TRBJ2-7
D: TRBD2
size: -

DNA: TGTGCCAGCAGTGGGAGGGAGGGGCGGCAGGTAAAGGAACAGTACTTC
CDR3: CASSGREGRQVKEQYF
V: TRBV28
J: TRBJ2-7
D: TRBD2
size: once

DNA: TGTGCCAGCAGAGGAGGGTATTCTAGCACAGATACGCAGTATTTT
CDR3: CASRGGYSSTDTQYF
V: TRBV27
J: TRBJ2-3
D: -
size: -

DNA: TGTGCCACCAGCAGAGATTCGGGGCAAACCTACGAGCAGTACTTC
CDR3: CATSRDSGQTYEQYF
V: TRBV15
J: TRBJ2-7
D: -
size: -

DNA: TGTGCCAGCAGGGAGGGCGTCGTCGACGAGCAGTACTTC
CDR3: CASREGVVDEQYF
V: TRBV28
J: TRBJ2-7
D: -
size: -

DNA: TGTGCCAGCAGCCAGGACAGGGGATCTCCCTACGAGCAGTACTTC
CDR3: CASSQDRGSPYEQYF
V: TRBV7-9
J: TRBJ2-7
D: TRBD1
size: -

DNA: TGTGCCAGCAGCTTAGCACTAGTCCCCGAGACCCAGTACTTC
CDR3: CASSLALVPETQYF
V: TRBV7-9
J: TRBJ2-5
D: -
size: -

DNA: TGTGCCAGCAGTTTAGAATACGGGAGCTCCTACGAGCAGTACTTC
CDR3: CASSLEYGSSYEQYF
V: TRBV27
J: TRBJ2-7
D: -
size: -

DNA: TGCAGCGTTGACGGAGGAGTGGGGGGCGAGCAGTACTTC
CDR3: CSVDGGVGGEQYF
V: TRBV29-1
J: TRBJ2-7
D: -
size: -

DNA: TGTGCCAGCAGCCGAGTTGGGGTTGGGGCCAACGTCCTGACTTTC
CDR3: CASSRVGVGANVLTF
V: TRBV6-2/TRBV6-3
J: TRBJ2-6
D: -
size: -

DNA: TGTGCCAGCAGTCCCCTAGGGGGGGAGCTGTTTTTT
CDR3: CASSPLGGELFF
V: TRBV27
J: TRBJ2-2
D: -
size: few

DNA: TGTGCCAGTAGTAAGACGGTGGACACTGAAGCTTTCTTT
CDR3: CASSKTVDTEAFF
V: TRBV19
J: TRBJ1-1
D: -
size: once

DNA: TGCGCCAGCAGCTTGGTAGCTATGGGAGCCTACGAGCAGTACTTC
CDR3: CASSLVAMGAYEQYF
V: TRBV5-1
J: TRBJ2-7
D: -
size: -

DNA: TGCGCCAGCAGCCCCGAAGGACCGCCTGGCTCTGGAAACACCATATATTTT
CDR3: CASSPEGPPGSGNTIYF
V: TRBV4-3
J: TRBJ1-3
D: -
size: -

DNA: TGCGCCAGCAGCCAATCCAGACTAGCGGGAGACGAGCAGTACTTC
CDR3: CASSQSRLAGDEQYF
V: TRBV4-3
J: TRBJ2-7
D: TRBD2
size: -

DNA: TGTGCCAGCAGTTTTCTTAACGGACTATCCACCACAGATACGCAGTATTTT
CDR3: CASSFLNGLSTTDTQYF
V: TRBV27
J: TRBJ2-3
D: -
size: once

DNA: TGTGCCAGCAGTTCGCCCCGGGGGGCGCATGAAAAACTGTTTTTT
CDR3: CASSSPRGAHEKLFF
V: TRBV6-1
J: TRBJ1-4
D: -
size: few

DNA: TGTGCCGGCAGCTCCGGGACAGGGGTAGCCAAAAACATTCAGTACTTC
CDR3: CAGSSGTGVAKNIQYF
V: TRBV5-6
J: TRBJ2-4
D: TRBD1
size: -

DNA: TGTGCCAGCAGTTACCGAGGGGTCACTTCCTACAATGAGCAGTTCTTC
CDR3: CASSYRGVTSYNEQFF
V: TRBV6-6
J: TRBJ2-1
D: -
size: -

DNA: TGTGCCAGCAGTTGGGCCGGGCGGGACAATCAGCCCCAGCATTTT
CDR3: CASSWAGRDNQPQHF
V: TRBV28
J: TRBJ1-5
D: -
size: -

DNA: TGTGCCAGCGACCGTCCCGGCGAGAAAGCTTTCTTT
CDR3: CASDRPGEKAFF
V: TRBV28
J: TRBJ1-1
D: -
size: -

DNA: TGTGCCAGCACCGGACTAGTAGCCACCTACAATGAGCAGTTCTTC
CDR3: CASTGLVATYNEQFF
V: TRBV6-1
J: TRBJ2-1
D: TRBD2
size: -

DNA: TGTGCCAGCAGTTTAGGTGCAGGCTCGGATGAGCAGTTCTTC
CDR3: CASSLGAGSDEQFF
V: TRBV27
J: TRBJ2-1
D: -
size: -

DNA: TGTGCCAGCAGGCTCCGGACTAGCGGCAATGAGCAGTTCTTC
CDR3: CASRLRTSGNEQFF
V: TRBV12-3/TRBV12-4
J: TRBJ2-1
D: TRBD2
size: -

DNA: TGCAGTGCTAGAGCCCCAAGCGGCCTCCGCACAGATACGCAGTATTTT
CDR3: CSARAPSGLRTDTQYF
V: TRBV20-1
J: TRBJ2-3
D: -
size: -

DNA: TGTGCCAGCAGCTTAGGAGAGATGGATCAGCCCCAGCATTTT
CDR3: CASSLGEMDQPQHF
V: TRBV7-9
J: TRBJ1-5
D: -
size: -

DNA: TGTGCCAGCAGCGGACCCCGGGACAGGGGGGAGGTTGGAAACACCATATATTTT
CDR3: CASSGPRDRGEVGNTIYF
V: TRBV9
J: TRBJ1-3
D: TRBD1
size: -

DNA: TGTGCCAGCACGCGACGCACAGATACGCAGTATTTT
CDR3: CASTRRTDTQYF
V: TRBV7-9
J: TRBJ2-3
D: -
size: once

DNA: TGCAGTGATCCGGACAGGGGGCCAAATCAGCCCCAGCATTTT
CDR3: CSDPDRGPNQPQHF
V: TRBV20-1
J: TRBJ1-5
D: TRBD1
size: -

DNA: TGTGCCACCGGGACAGGCTCTAACTATGGCTACACCTTC
CDR3: CATGTGSNYGYTF
V: TRBV24-1
J: TRBJ1-2
D: TRBD1
size: -

DNA: TGTGCCAGCAGTTTATCAGCGGTTTACGAGCAGTACTTC
CDR3: CASSLSAVYEQYF
V: TRBV27
J: TRBJ2-7
D: -
size: -

DNA: TGTGCCTGGAGTCTAAGCTACTACGAGCAGTACTTC
CDR3: CAWSLSYYEQYF
V: TRBV30
J: TRBJ2-7
D: -
size: few

DNA: TGTGCCATCAGTGTGGCAGGCCCCAATGAGCAGTTCTTC
CDR3: CAISVAGPNEQFF
V: TRBV10-3
J: TRBJ2-1
D: -
size: -

DNA: TGCGCCAGCAGCTTAAGCCAGGGTCTCCGCTATGGCTACACCTTC
CDR3: CASSLSQGLRYGYTF
V: TRBV5-1
J: TRBJ1-2
D: -
size: -

DNA: TGCAGTGCTAGCGGACTAGCCGTTCTAGCAGATACGCAGTATTTT
CDR3: CSASGLAVLADTQYF
V: TRBV20-1
J: TRBJ2-3
D: TRBD2
size: once

DNA: TGTGCCAGCAGTTACTCCTACGACGGTGGAGGGCCTATCTCCTACAATGAGCAGTTCTTC
CDR3: CASSYSYDGGGPISYNEQFF
V: TRBV6-5
J: TRBJ2-1
D: -
size: -

DNA: TGTGCCAGCAGTTCCGGGACTAGCGGGAGGTGGCAGTTCTTC
CDR3: CASSSGTSGRWQFF
V: TRBV28
J: TRBJ2-1
D: TRBD2
size: -

DNA: TGTGCCACCAGTGATCGAGGACAGCCAAAGTACCAAGAGACCCAGTACTTC
CDR3: CATSDRGQPKYQETQYF
V: TRBV24-1
J: TRBJ2-5
D: -
size: -

DNA: TGCAGCGTTGAAGGTTTTGGTGGGACTAGCGGGAGAACTCGGGGGCGATACAATGAGCAGTTCTTC
CDR3: CSVEGFGGTSGRTRGRYNEQFF
V: TRBV29-1
J: TRBJ2-1
D: TRBD2
size: -

DNA: TGTGCCAGCAGTCCCCAGGGACTAGCGATCTACAATGAGCAGTTCTTC
CDR3: CASSPQGLAIYNEQFF
V: TRBV28
J: TRBJ2-1
D: TRBD2
size: -

DNA: TGTGCCAGCAGTTTTACGGCCTCCAGCGAGCAGTACTTC
CDR3: CASSFTASSEQYF
V: TRBV12-3/TRBV12-4
J: TRBJ2-7
D: -
size: -

DNA: TGTGCCAGCACTCCCTTTTTTACGGGGGAAACGGCTGGGGCCAACGTCCTGACTTTC
CDR3: CASTPFFTGETAGANVLTF
V: TRBV6-1
J: TRBJ2-6
D: -
size: -

DNA: TGTGCCAGCAGTATCCTCCCGGGACAGGGACGGTACACTGAAGCTTTCTTT
CDR3: CASSILPGQGRYTEAFF
V: TRBV27
J: TRBJ1-1
D: TRBD1
size: -

DNA: TGTGCCAGCAGTGCTAGGGGCTCCTACAATGAGCAGTTCTTC
CDR3: CASSARGSYNEQFF
V: TRBV6-1
J: TRBJ2-1
D: -
size: few

DNA: TGTGCCAGCAGCCCCGTGGTAGGGGATAACTATGGCTACACCTTC
CDR3: CASSPVVGDNYGYTF
V: TRBV11-2
J: TRBJ1-2
D: -
size: -

DNA: TGCGCCAGCAGCCAAGATCTGCGGGAGGGCCTCAACAATGAGCAGTTCTTC
CDR3: CASSQDLREGLNNEQFF
V: TRBV4-3
J: TRBJ2-1
D: TRBD2
size: -

DNA: TGTGCCAGCAGCCCCATTGGGGCAGGGGGCGTCGATGAGCAGTTCTTC
CDR3: CASSPIGAGGVDEQFF
V: TRBV9
J: TRBJ2-1
D: TRBD1
size: -

DNA: TGCAGCGTTGAGAGCGGGGACAGGGTATCCTACGAGCAGTACTTC
CDR3: CSVESGDRVSYEQYF
V: TRBV29-1
J: TRBJ2-7
D: TRBD1
size: few

DNA: TGTGCCAGCAGCTTGAGACCCCAAGAGACCCAGTACTTC
CDR3: CASSLRPQETQYF
V: TRBV5-6
J: TRBJ2-5
D: -
size: -

DNA: TGTGCCAGCAGTTCCAACCCGGACAGGCCTGAGTACTTC
CDR3: CASSSNPDRPEYF
V: TRBV6-2/TRBV6-3
J: TRBJ2-7
D: TRBD1
size: -

DNA: TGTGCCAGCACCCCAATTGGATATAGCAATCAGCCCCAGCATTTT
CDR3: CASTPIGYSNQPQHF
V: TRBV6-2/TRBV6-3
J: TRBJ1-5
D: -
size: -

DNA: TGTGCCAGCAGCCAACCGACTTCCGGGACAGGGTCCTACGAGCAGTACTTC
CDR3: CASSQPTSGTGSYEQYF
V: TRBV14
J: TRBJ2-7
D: TRBD1
size: once